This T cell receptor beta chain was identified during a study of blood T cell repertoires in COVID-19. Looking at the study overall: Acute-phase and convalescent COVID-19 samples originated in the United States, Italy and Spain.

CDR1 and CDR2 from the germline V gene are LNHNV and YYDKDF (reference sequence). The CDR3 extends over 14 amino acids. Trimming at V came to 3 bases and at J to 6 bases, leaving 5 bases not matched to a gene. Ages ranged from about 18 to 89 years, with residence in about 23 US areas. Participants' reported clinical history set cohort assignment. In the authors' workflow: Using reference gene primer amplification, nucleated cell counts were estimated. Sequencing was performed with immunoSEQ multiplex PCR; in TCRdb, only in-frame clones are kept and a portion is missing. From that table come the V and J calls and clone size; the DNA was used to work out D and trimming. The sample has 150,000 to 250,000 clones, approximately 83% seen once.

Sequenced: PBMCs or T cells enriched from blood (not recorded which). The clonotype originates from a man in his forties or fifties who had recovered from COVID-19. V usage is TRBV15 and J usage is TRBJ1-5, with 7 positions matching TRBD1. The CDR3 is CATSSFTGVQPQHF. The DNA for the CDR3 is TGTGCCACCAGCAGTTTTACAGGGGTTCAGCCCCAGCATTTT.